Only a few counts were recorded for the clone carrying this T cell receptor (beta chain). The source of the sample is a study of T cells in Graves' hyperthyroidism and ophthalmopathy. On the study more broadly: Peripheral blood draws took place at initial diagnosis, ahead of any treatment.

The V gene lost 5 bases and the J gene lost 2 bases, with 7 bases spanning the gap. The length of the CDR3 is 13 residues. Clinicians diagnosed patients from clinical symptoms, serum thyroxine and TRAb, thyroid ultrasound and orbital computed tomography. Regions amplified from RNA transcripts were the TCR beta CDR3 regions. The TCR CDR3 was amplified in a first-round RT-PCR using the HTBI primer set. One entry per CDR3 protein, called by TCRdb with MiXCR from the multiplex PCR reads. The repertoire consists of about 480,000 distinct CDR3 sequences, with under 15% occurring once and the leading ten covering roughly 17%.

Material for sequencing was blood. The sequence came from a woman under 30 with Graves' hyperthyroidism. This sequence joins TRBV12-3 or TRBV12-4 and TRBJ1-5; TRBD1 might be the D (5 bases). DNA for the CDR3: TGTGCCAGCAGTGAACAGGGCAATCAGCCCCAGCATTTT. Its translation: CASSEQGNQPQHF.